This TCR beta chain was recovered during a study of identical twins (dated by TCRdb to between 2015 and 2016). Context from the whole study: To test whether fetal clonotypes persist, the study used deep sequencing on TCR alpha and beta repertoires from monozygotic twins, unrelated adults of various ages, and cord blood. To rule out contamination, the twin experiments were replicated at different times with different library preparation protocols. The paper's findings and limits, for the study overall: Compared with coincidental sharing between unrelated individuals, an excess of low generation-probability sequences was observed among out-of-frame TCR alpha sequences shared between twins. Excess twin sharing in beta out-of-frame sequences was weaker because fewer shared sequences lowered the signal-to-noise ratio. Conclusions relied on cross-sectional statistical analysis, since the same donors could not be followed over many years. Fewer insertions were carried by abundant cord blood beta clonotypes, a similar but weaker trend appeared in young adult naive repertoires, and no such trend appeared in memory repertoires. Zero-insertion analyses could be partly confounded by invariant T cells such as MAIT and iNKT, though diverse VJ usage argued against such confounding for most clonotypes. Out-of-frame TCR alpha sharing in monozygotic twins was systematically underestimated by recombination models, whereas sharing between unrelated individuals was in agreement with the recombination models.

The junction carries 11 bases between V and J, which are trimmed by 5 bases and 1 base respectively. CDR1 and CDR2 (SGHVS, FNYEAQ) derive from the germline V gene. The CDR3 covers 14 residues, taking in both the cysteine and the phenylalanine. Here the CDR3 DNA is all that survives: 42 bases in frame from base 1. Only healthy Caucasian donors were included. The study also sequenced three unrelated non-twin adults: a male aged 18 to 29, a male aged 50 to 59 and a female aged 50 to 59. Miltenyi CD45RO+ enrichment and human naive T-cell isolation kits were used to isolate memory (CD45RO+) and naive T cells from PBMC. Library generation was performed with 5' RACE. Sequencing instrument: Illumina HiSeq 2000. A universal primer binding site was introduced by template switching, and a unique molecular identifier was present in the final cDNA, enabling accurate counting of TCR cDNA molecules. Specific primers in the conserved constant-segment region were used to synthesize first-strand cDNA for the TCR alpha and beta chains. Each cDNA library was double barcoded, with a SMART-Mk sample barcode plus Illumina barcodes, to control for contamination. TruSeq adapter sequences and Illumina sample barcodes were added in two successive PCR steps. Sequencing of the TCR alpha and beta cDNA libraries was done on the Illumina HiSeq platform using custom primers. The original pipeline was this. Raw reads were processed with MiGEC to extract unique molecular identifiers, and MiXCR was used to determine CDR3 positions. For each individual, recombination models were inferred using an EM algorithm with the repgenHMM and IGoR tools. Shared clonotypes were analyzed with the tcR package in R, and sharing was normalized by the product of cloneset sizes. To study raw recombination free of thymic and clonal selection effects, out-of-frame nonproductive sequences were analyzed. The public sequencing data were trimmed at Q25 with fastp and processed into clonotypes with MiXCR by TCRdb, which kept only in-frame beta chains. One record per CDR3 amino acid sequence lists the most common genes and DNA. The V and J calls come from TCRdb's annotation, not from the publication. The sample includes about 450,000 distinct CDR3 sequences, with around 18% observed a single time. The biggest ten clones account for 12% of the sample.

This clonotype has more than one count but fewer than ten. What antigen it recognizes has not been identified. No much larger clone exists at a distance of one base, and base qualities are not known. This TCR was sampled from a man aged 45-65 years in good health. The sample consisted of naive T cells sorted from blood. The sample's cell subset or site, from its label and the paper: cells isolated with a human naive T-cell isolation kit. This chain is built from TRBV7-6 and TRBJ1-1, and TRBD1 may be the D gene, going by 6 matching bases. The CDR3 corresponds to CASSILQGNTEAFF. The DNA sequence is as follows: TGTGCCAGCAGCATACTACAGGGGAACACTGAAGCTTTCTTT.